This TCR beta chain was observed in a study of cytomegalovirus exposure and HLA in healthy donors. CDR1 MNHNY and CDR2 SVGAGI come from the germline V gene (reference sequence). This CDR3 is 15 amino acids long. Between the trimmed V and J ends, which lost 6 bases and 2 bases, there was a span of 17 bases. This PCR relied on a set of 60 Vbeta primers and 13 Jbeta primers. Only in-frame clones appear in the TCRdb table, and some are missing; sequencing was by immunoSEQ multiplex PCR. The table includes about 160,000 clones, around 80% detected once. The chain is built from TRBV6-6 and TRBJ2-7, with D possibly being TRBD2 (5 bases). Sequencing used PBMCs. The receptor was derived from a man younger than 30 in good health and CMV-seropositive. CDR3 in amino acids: CASRRGAEATYEQYF. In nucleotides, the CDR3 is TGTGCCAGCAGACGGGGTGCGGAAGCCACCTACGAGCAGTACTTC.